This passage covers 27 T cell receptor beta chains from one sample sequenced in a study of CXCR3-negative and CXCR3-positive naive CD8 T cells. No antigen is known for these receptors. UMI-labeled 5' RACE TRB cDNA libraries were prepared from the cells. TCRdb reprocessed the 5' RACE reads and stores each CDR3 protein as one record, lacking DNA. Its table lists about 89,000 distinct CDR3 sequences. General study results and limits: More hydrophobic TRB CDR3s were found in CXCR3-positive naive cells than in CXCR3-negative naive cells.

The sequencing input was naive CXCR3+ CD8+ T cells from blood. Subset here: CD45RO-CCR7+CD27+CD95- naive CD8+ T cells expressing CXCR3 (TNR3+). These receptors all stem from a human donor in good health. Some clones in this sample may be carry-over from other donors' samples.

The rearrangement links TRBV28 to TRBJ2-7; TCRdb's D call of TRBD2 is untestable without DNA. This CDR3 has 15 amino acids. Germline V gene sequence: CDR1 MDHEN, CDR2 SYDVKM. The chain's CDR3 is CASSLLAGASYEQYF. Using reference TRBV28 and TRBJ2-7 for the parts outside the CDR3, the full variable domain is DVKVTQSSRYLVKRTGEKVFLECVQDMDHENMFWYRQDPGLGLRLIYFSYDVKMKEKGDIPEGYSVSREKKERFSLILESASTNQTSMYLCASSLLAGASYEQYFGPGTRLTVT.

The chain employs TRBV27 and TRBJ2-1; TCRdb lists TRBD2, though no DNA is available to test this call. Germline V gene sequence: CDR1 MNHEY, CDR2 SMNVEV (reference sequence). There are 14 residues in the CDR3. CDR3 in amino acids: CASSSGLAGSEQFF.

The chain couples TRBV7-9 to TRBJ2-2; as DNA is missing, the TRBD1 call by TCRdb cannot be tested. The CDR3 length is 14 residues. Germline CDR1 reads SEHNR; CDR2 reads FQNEAQ (reference sequence). The CDR3 sequence is CASSLPGYTGELFF. Full variable domain (outside the CDR3, taken from reference TRBV7-9 and TRBJ2-2): DTGVSQNPRHKITKRGQNVTFRCDPISEHNRLYWYRQTLGQGPEFLTYFQNEAQLEKSRLLSDRFSAERPKGSFSTLEIQRTEQGDSAMYLCASSLPGYTGELFFGEGSRLTVL.

The gene calls are TRBV12-3 or TRBV12-4 and TRBJ1-1; absent DNA, TCRdb's TRBD1 call cannot be checked. The CDR3 spans 14 residues. CDR3 sequence: CASSQQGMNTEAFF.

V usage is TRBV4-1 and J usage is TRBJ2-7; TCRdb's assignment of TRBD1 cannot be checked, as there is no DNA. In germline, CDR1 is MGHRA, CDR2 YSYEKL. This CDR3 spans 15 amino acids. CDR3 region: CASSHGQGAIYEQYF.

The chain couples TRBV6-2 or TRBV6-3 to TRBJ2-1; the D call of TRBD1 rests on TCRdb alone, since no DNA is present to check it. CDR3 size: 15 residues. The V gene's germline CDR1 is MNHEY and CDR2 SVGEGT. This chain's CDR3 is CASLTPGTAYNEQFF.

The gene calls are TRBV28 and TRBJ1-1; the D call of TRBD1 rests on TCRdb alone, since no DNA is present to check it. The CDR3 is 15 amino acids. Germline V gene lookup returns CDR1 MDHEN and CDR2 SYDVKM. CDR3 sequence reads: CASRETGKGNTEAFF.

J is TRBJ2-1 and V is TRBV21-1. TRBV21-1 is a documented pseudogene. This CDR3 region has 13 residues. The CDR3 loop is CASSKGSYNEQFF.

J is TRBJ2-7 and V is TRBV6-2 or TRBV6-3; the TCRdb call, TRBD2, lacks DNA for checking. This CDR3 has 14 residues. Germline loops: CDR1 MNHEY, CDR2 SVGEGT. This CDR3 reads CASSPSGSYYEQYF.

The chain is built from TRBV29-1 and TRBJ1-1. The CDR3 totals 14 residues. Germline CDR1 and CDR2: SQVTM and ANQGSEA. The CDR3 protein is CSVEAKTSNTEAFF.

The chain has TRBV4-2 and TRBJ2-7; as DNA is missing, the TRBD1 call by TCRdb cannot be tested. The CDR3 totals 15 residues. Germline CDR1 reads LGHNA; CDR2 reads YNFKEQ. CDR3 residues: CASSQGGDITYEQYF.

This CDR3 reads CASSLNVGELFF. The V gene is TRBV5-4, the J gene TRBJ2-2. The CDR3 contains 12 residues. Germline CDR1 and CDR2: SGHNT and YYREEE (reference sequence).

The V gene is TRBV10-3, the J gene TRBJ2-1. The length of the CDR3 is 16 residues. The germline gives CDR1 ENHRY, CDR2 SYGVKD. This CDR3 reads CAISESLSPLYNEQFF.

The chain's CDR3 is CASSLEGSNQPQHF. The chain recombines TRBV12-3 or TRBV12-4 with TRBJ1-5; TCRdb names TRBD1, which stays unverified in the absence of DNA. This CDR3 region has 14 residues.

The genes are TRBV20-1 and TRBJ2-7. Germline V gene data show CDR1 as DFQATT and CDR2 as SNEGSKA (reference sequence). The CDR3 has 13 residues. This chain's CDR3 is CSARVLGSYEQYF.

V gene TRBV7-6 combines with J gene TRBJ2-1; TCRdb outputs TRBD2, but without DNA this stays unchecked. Germline CDR1 reads SGHVS; CDR2 reads FNYEAQ. The CDR3 extends over 17 amino acids. The CDR3 sequence: CASSLVSGTSGNNEQFF.

The V gene is TRBV12-3 or TRBV12-4, the J gene TRBJ1-1; the TCRdb call, TRBD1, lacks DNA for checking. This CDR3 region has 14 residues. CDR3 region: CASRPTGLVTEAFF.

The rearrangement uses TRBV4-2 and TRBJ2-7; with no DNA, the TCRdb D assignment of TRBD2 cannot be verified. The CDR3 contains 16 residues. Germline V gene sequence: CDR1 LGHNA, CDR2 YNFKEQ. The CDR3 spells CASSQEFSGGSYEQYF.

V and J are TRBV24-1 and TRBJ2-1. The germline V gene has CDR1 KGHDR and CDR2 SFDVKD. The CDR3 is made up of 14 amino acids. CDR3 protein: CATSGQLTYNEQFF.

The CDR3 sequence is CASSRRDSPYEQYF. The chain joins TRBV28 to TRBJ2-7; absent DNA, TCRdb's TRBD1 call cannot be checked. Germline V gene sequence: CDR1 MDHEN, CDR2 SYDVKM. This CDR3 comprises 14 residues.

The CDR3: CSVVSGRANSYEQYF. The chain is built from TRBV29-1 and TRBJ2-7; the TCRdb D gene call, TRBD2, has no DNA to confirm it. Germline CDR1 and CDR2: SQVTM and ANQGSEA. This CDR3 region has 15 residues.

This chain links TRBV7-6 with TRBJ2-3; TCRdb picks TRBD1, but there is no DNA to check that call. This CDR3 is 14 amino acids long. Germline V gene data show CDR1 as SGHVS and CDR2 as FNYEAQ. CDR3 sequence reads: CASSLGRSTDTQYF.

The chain has TRBV6-5 and TRBJ2-1; TCRdb picks TRBD2, but there is no DNA to check that call. Germline V gene sequence: CDR1 MNHEY, CDR2 SVGAGI. This CDR3 has 13 amino acids. CDR3 protein: CASTLLGSNEQFF.

The chain carries TRBV18 and TRBJ2-3; as DNA is missing, the TRBD1 call by TCRdb cannot be tested. Per the germline V gene, CDR1 is KGHSH and CDR2 is LQKENI. The CDR3 runs to 15 residues. The CDR3 here is CASSPKTGTSSTQYF. The variable domain in full, completed from reference TRBV18 and TRBJ2-3, reads NAGVMQNPRHLVRRRGQEARLRCSPMKGHSHVYWYRQLPEEGLKFMVYLQKENIIDESGMPKERFSAEFPKEGPSILRIQQVVRGDSAAYFCASSPKTGTSSTQYFGPGTRLTVL.

The rearrangement uses TRBV29-1 and TRBJ2-2; lacking DNA, the TRBD1 call made by TCRdb goes unchecked. The length of the CDR3 is 15 residues. Germline lookup yields CDR1 SQVTM and CDR2 ANQGSEA. The CDR3 sequence: CSVERTGGSSGELFF.

The chain has TRBV4-1 and TRBJ1-1. CDR3 length equals 14 residues. The V gene's germline CDR1 is MGHRA and CDR2 YSYEKL. The CDR3 loop reads CASSQDLAGAEAFF.

The V gene is TRBV12-3 or TRBV12-4, the J gene TRBJ2-1; TCRdb's D call, TRBD2, is unchecked because there is no DNA. The CDR3 contains 16 residues. The CDR3 is CASSLMASGVGNEQFF.